This record looks at one T cell receptor beta chain sequence and its context. This entry comes from a study of Ad26.COV2.S vaccination and SARS-CoV-2 variants. Treatment in this sample: around 19 received Ad26.COV2.S at low or high dose, single or two shots; about 5 received placebo; per-sample allocation not given. Repertoires come from day 63 after the first vaccine or placebo injection. In the vaccine, an Ad26 vector expressed the SARS-CoV-2 spike of the Wuhan strain. Some clones are missing from TCRdb's copy, which holds only in-frame ones; the method was immunoSEQ multiplex PCR. The sample includes about 440,000 clones, 90% of them seen just once. This TCR was sampled from a person aged 18-65 years who received the Ad26.COV2.S COVID-19 vaccine or a placebo. Sequences were derived from peripheral blood, sampled in a trial of Ad26.COV2.S vaccine versus placebo.

CDR3 bases: TGCGCCAGCAGCTTAACCCAGGGACCTTTTGTTGAAAAACTGTTTTTT. Its protein is CASSLTQGPFVEKLFF. The chain combines TRBV5-1 with TRBJ1-4; TRBD1 is a possible D gene (5 bases). The germline gives CDR1 SGHRS, CDR2 YFSETQ. V was clipped by 2 bases and J by 7 bases, with 18 bases between them. This CDR3 comprises 16 residues. The complete variable domain, with remaining parts taken from reference TRBV5-1 and TRBJ1-4, reads KAGVTQTPRYLIKTRGQQVTLSCSPISGHRSVSWYQQTPGQGLQFLFEYFSETQRNKGNFPGRFSGRQFSNSRSEMNVSTLELGDSALYLCASSLTQGPFVEKLFFGSGTQLSVL.